The next 30 T cell receptor beta chains were all read from a single sample in a study of Ad26.COV2.S vaccination and SARS-CoV-2 variants. Assay used: immunoSEQ multiplex PCR; TCRdb lists only in-frame clones, some missing. The table shows around 450,000 clones, with about 88% occurring only once. Treatment denoted: roughly 19 received Ad26.COV2.S at low or high dose, single or two shots; 5 received placebo; per-sample allocation not given. Sampling took place 63 days after the first vaccine or placebo injection. Here the sequenced sample was peripheral blood, taken in a trial of Ad26.COV2.S vaccine versus placebo. These receptors came from a person aged 18-65 years who received the Ad26.COV2.S COVID-19 vaccine or a placebo.

This chain connects TRBV7-3 to TRBJ2-3; TRBD2 matches at 11 bases. There are 16 residues in the CDR3. The germline V gene encodes CDR1 SGHTA and CDR2 FQGTGA. The junction had 4 bases not matched to a gene; V was cut back by 3 bases and J by 2 bases. The CDR3 region has the DNA TGTGCCAGCAGCTTCTTAGCGGGAGGGACCACAGATACGCAGTATTTT. Translating gives CASSFLAGGTTDTQYF.

This rearrangement joins TRBV5-4 to TRBJ2-5; 7 bases agree with TRBD2. CDR1 is SGHNT and CDR2 is YYREEE in the germline V gene (reference sequence). V lost 3 bases to trimming and J lost 5 bases; unmatched junction nucleotides: 10. There are 15 residues in the CDR3. In nucleotides, the CDR3 is TGTGCCAGCAGCTGGCCGACGAGCGGGGTGGAGACCCAGTACTTC. This codes for CASSWPTSGVETQYF.

The chain uses TRBV5-1 and TRBJ1-1; possibly TRBD1 for D (5 bases). V was cut by 4 bases and J by 1 base, with 14 bases left in between. There are 15 residues in the CDR3. Germline values: CDR1 SGHRS, CDR2 YFSETQ. The CDR3 nucleotides are TGCGCCAGCAGCAACAAACACGGACAGAACACTGAAGCTTTCTTT. Amino acid sequence: CASSNKHGQNTEAFF.

This clone was seen more than once but under ten times. The DNA of the CDR3 is TGTGCCAGCAGGAGTTCGGGACGGACCTATGGCTACACCTTC. Translating it yields CASRSSGRTYGYTF. The V and J genes are TRBV28 and TRBJ1-2; a possible D gene is TRBD1 (5 bases). The CDR3 runs 14 residues. The germline gives CDR1 MDHEN, CDR2 SYDVKM. Trimming cost V 6 bases and J 4 bases, with 15 bases left between them.

The chain uses TRBV7-3 and TRBJ1-2; no reliable D call. Trimming cost V 4 bases and J 0 bases, with 9 bases left between them. CDR3 size: 14 residues. Germline assignment: CDR1 SGHTA and CDR2 FQGTGA. DNA of the CDR3: TGTGCCAGCAGCTCCCTTAGTACTAACTATGGCTACACCTTC. Its protein is CASSSLSTNYGYTF.

The chain joins TRBV10-3 to TRBJ2-3, with D maybe TRBD1 (5 bases). CDR3 size: 16 residues. Germline V gene lookup returns CDR1 ENHRY and CDR2 SYGVKD. Between the trimmed V and J ends, which lost 7 bases and 0 bases, there was a span of 17 bases. CDR3 bases: TGTGCCATCACTAAGACAGCTATTACTAGCACAGATACGCAGTATTTT. This codes for CAITKTAITSTDTQYF.

The V and J genes are TRBV7-2 and TRBJ2-5; D is perhaps TRBD2 (6 bases). V gave up 3 bases and J gave up 3 bases, with 8 bases separating them. CDR1 and CDR2 (germline): SGHTA, FQGNSA. CDR3 size: 13 residues. CDR3 nucleotides: TGTGCCAGCAGCTTTCGGGGGAAAGAGACCCAGTACTTC. Translating it yields CASSFRGKETQYF.

This clone turned up a few times. J is TRBJ1-2 and V is TRBV3-1 (or the pseudogene TRBV3-2); D unclear. The CDR3 has 13 residues. The germline V and J ends were trimmed by 3 bases and 8 bases, with 13 bases remaining between them. The V gene's germline CDR1 is LGHDT and CDR2 YNNKEL (reference sequence). The CDR3 spells CASSHTEGGGYTF. In nucleotides, the CDR3 is TGTGCCAGCAGCCACACGGAGGGTGGGGGCTACACCTTC.

The chain uses TRBV14 and TRBJ1-4; D is perhaps TRBD1 (5 bases). Germline V lookup: CDR1 SGHDN, CDR2 FVKESK. Trimming removed 2 bases from V and 8 bases from J, with 12 bases in between. The CDR3 totals 14 residues. In DNA form, the CDR3 reads TGTGCCAGCAGCCAAAACTGGGGACGGGAAAAACTGTTTTTT. Amino acids: CASSQNWGREKLFF.

CDR3 protein: CATSDYRQTQYF. DNA for the CDR3: TGTGCCACCAGTGATTATAGGCAGACCCAGTACTTC. The J gene is TRBJ2-5, the V gene TRBV24-1; D gene unclear. V was clipped by 2 bases and J by 6 bases, with 6 bases between them. In germline, CDR1 is KGHDR, CDR2 SFDVKD. The CDR3 runs to 12 residues.

V gene TRBV30 combines with J gene TRBJ1-5, with 8 bases identical to TRBD1. V lost 3 bases, J lost 5 bases, and 12 bases stayed unmatched. The CDR3 spans 16 residues. Germline CDR1 and CDR2: GTSNPN and SVGIG (reference sequence). The CDR3 spells CAWSLGGAGGYQPQHF. CDR3 sequence (DNA): TGTGCCTGGAGCCTTGGGGGGGCAGGGGGCTATCAGCCCCAGCATTTT.

The chain joins TRBV7-9 to TRBJ1-1, with a weak D call TRBD1 (6 bases). The germline V and J ends were trimmed by 4 bases and 0 bases, with 18 bases remaining between them. The length of the CDR3 is 17 residues. Germline V CDR1 and CDR2: SEHNR, FQNEAQ (reference sequence). The CDR3 sequence: CASSSPQGNGLNTEAFF. The CDR3 DNA follows: TGTGCCAGCAGCTCCCCACAGGGAAACGGGCTGAACACTGAAGCTTTCTTT.

Written as DNA, the CDR3 is TGTGCCAGCAGCTTAGCGTCCACCGACAATGAGCAGTTCTTC. Protein: CASSLASTDNEQFF. This rearrangement joins TRBV11-3 to TRBJ2-1; no clear D gene. The V gene's germline CDR1 is SGHNT and CDR2 YENEEA. Trimming removed 1 base at V and 5 bases at J, with 9 bases between. The CDR3 sequence is 14 residues long.

V gene TRBV12-3 or TRBV12-4 combines with J gene TRBJ1-2, with D unresolved. V shed 3 bases and J shed 4 bases, with 6 bases lying between them. The CDR3 is made up of 12 amino acids. Here the CDR3 reads CASSFDGYGYTF. CDR3 sequence (DNA): TGTGCCAGCAGTTTCGACGGCTATGGCTACACCTTC.

The rearrangement links TRBV29-1 to TRBJ2-7, with TRBD2 matching 10 bases. Trimming at V came to 5 bases and at J to 5 bases, leaving 9 bases not matched to a gene. The length of the CDR3 is 14 residues. Germline assignment: CDR1 SQVTM and CDR2 ANQGSEA. In nucleotides, the CDR3 is TGCAGCGTTCAGGCTAGCGGGGGCCCCCACGAGCAGTACTTC. It yields the protein CSVQASGGPHEQYF.

The rearrangement uses TRBV28 and TRBJ1-1; no clear D. V shed 2 bases and J shed 1 base, with 5 bases lying between them. CDR1 and CDR2 (germline): MDHEN, SYDVKM. The CDR3 is 13 residues long. CDR3 sequence: CASSLIGNTEAFF. The CDR3 bases are TGTGCCAGCAGTTTAATAGGGAACACTGAAGCTTTCTTT.

The chain is built from TRBV7-9 and TRBJ2-6; no definite D call. The CDR3 covers 12 residues. CDR1 is SEHNR and CDR2 is FQNEAQ in the germline V gene (reference sequence). V was shortened by 7 bases and J by 4 bases, with 5 bases between the two germline ends. The CDR3 spells CASISGANVLTF. The CDR3 nucleotides read TGTGCCAGCATTTCGGGGGCCAACGTCCTGACTTTC.

The J gene is TRBJ1-1, the V gene TRBV5-1; TRBD1 might be the D (6 bases). The CDR3 runs to 15 residues. Germline values: CDR1 SGHRS, CDR2 YFSETQ. The V end was cut by 1 base, the J end by 5 bases, with 15 bases between. The CDR3 here is CASSLMPLGGTEAFF. CDR3 nucleotide sequence: TGCGCCAGCAGCTTGATGCCCCTAGGGGGAACTGAAGCTTTCTTT.

Only one count was recorded for this clone. J is TRBJ1-1 and V is TRBV27, with no clear D. Germline CDR1 reads MNHEY; CDR2 reads SMNVEV (reference sequence). CDR3 length: 13 residues. Trimming stripped 6 bases from V and 7 bases from J, with 15 bases between. Written as DNA, the CDR3 is TGTGCCAGCAGGAAGGGAATATTTAATGAAGCTTTCTTT. Translation gives CASRKGIFNEAFF.

The chain couples TRBV15 to TRBJ1-5; D may be TRBD1 (5 bases). V was cut by 0 bases and J by 5 bases, with 8 bases left in between. The CDR3 consists of 14 residues. CDR1 and CDR2 from the germline V gene are LNHNV and YYDKDF (reference sequence). The DNA for the CDR3 is TGTGCCACCAGCAGAGAAGTGGGGGATCAGCCCCAGCATTTT. Encoded protein: CATSREVGDQPQHF.

The J gene is TRBJ2-2, the V gene TRBV25-1, with 11 bases fitting TRBD1. Trimming cost V 6 bases and J 6 bases; bases outside gene matches: 3. CDR3 size: 14 residues. Looked up from germline, CDR1 is MGHDK and CDR2 is SYGVNS. The CDR3 nucleotides are TGTGCCAGCAGGGGACAGGGGGTATCCGGGGAGCTGTTTTTT. Its translation is CASRGQGVSGELFF.

The chain links TRBV5-5 to TRBJ1-6, with D unresolved. The CDR3 has 15 amino acids. Trimming cost V 0 bases and J 7 bases, with 11 bases left between them. The germline V gene encodes CDR1 SGHKS and CDR2 YYEKEE (reference sequence). As DNA, the CDR3 is TGTGCCAGCAGCTTGGAAGGCAGGCCGAATTCACCCCTCCACTTT. Amino acid sequence: CASSLEGRPNSPLHF.

The chain recombines TRBV5-4 with TRBJ2-3, with D tentatively TRBD2 (5 bases). CDR1 and CDR2 (germline): SGHNT, YYREEE (reference sequence). The CDR3 sequence is 15 residues long. The V end lost 4 bases, the J end lost 0 bases, and 12 bases lay between the germline ends. CDR3 protein: CASSLSWTSTDTQYF. The CDR3 coding sequence is TGTGCCAGCAGCCTATCCTGGACTAGCACAGATACGCAGTATTTT.

The rearrangement links TRBV13 to TRBJ1-2; no clear D. CDR3 length: 14 amino acids. Germline V lookup: CDR1 PRHDT, CDR2 FYEKMQ (reference sequence). Trimming removed 5 bases from V and 4 bases from J, with 14 bases in between. The CDR3 nucleotides read TGTGCCAGCAGCAAATTGGGGATAACCTATGGCTACACCTTC. This codes for CASSKLGITYGYTF.

This clone occurred once. The V call is TRBV27, the J call TRBJ2-7, with D perhaps matching TRBD1 or TRBD2 (5 bases each). This CDR3 is built from 16 residues. Germline values: CDR1 MNHEY, CDR2 SMNVEV (reference sequence). Between the trimmed V and J ends, which lost 3 bases and 2 bases, there was a span of 17 bases. CDR3 DNA: TGTGCCAGCAGTTTCCAGCCGGGATGGGGACCCTACGAGCAGTACTTC. Encoded protein: CASSFQPGWGPYEQYF.

This chain connects TRBV7-2 to TRBJ2-2; 9 bases fit TRBD2. The V gene end was trimmed by 2 bases and the J gene end by 3 bases; junction bases not matched to a gene: 13. The CDR3 is made up of 19 amino acids. Germline V gene lookup returns CDR1 SGHTA and CDR2 FQGNSA. The CDR3 bases are TGTGCCAGCAGCTTACGAGGGACTAGCTTTCATGGGTACACCGGGGAGCTGTTTTTT. As protein: CASSLRGTSFHGYTGELFF. Filled out from reference TRBV7-2 and TRBJ2-2, the complete variable domain reads GAGVSQSPSNKVTEKGKDVELRCDPISGHTALYWYRQSLGQGLEFLIYFQGNSAPDKSGLPSDRFSAERTGGSVSTLTIQRTQQEDSAVYLCASSLRGTSFHGYTGELFFGEGSRLTVL.

The gene calls are TRBV5-1 and TRBJ2-2; 7 nucleotides match TRBD2. From germline, CDR1 is SGHRS and CDR2 YFSETQ. The CDR3 is 14 amino acids. V shed 6 bases and J 4 bases; nucleotides not matched to a gene: 6. For the CDR3, the DNA is TGCGCCAGCACTTGGGCTAGCGGCACCGGGGAGCTGTTTTTT. Translation gives CASTWASGTGELFF.

This rearrangement joins TRBV5-1 to TRBJ1-1; possible D gene TRBD1, 5 bases. V was trimmed by 4 bases and J by 7 bases, leaving 17 bases between them. CDR1 SGHRS and CDR2 YFSETQ come from the germline V gene. This CDR3 has 14 amino acids. The CDR3 loop reads CASSPTGPRGEAFF. CDR3 sequence (DNA): TGCGCCAGCAGCCCCACCGGACCTAGGGGTGAAGCTTTCTTT. The full variable domain, with the rest looked up from reference TRBV5-1 and TRBJ1-1, is KAGVTQTPRYLIKTRGQQVTLSCSPISGHRSVSWYQQTPGQGLQFLFEYFSETQRNKGNFPGRFSGRQFSNSRSEMNVSTLELGDSALYLCASSPTGPRGEAFFGQGTRLTVV.

The chain uses TRBV6-6 and TRBJ1-6; the match to TRBD1 covers 10 bases. With V trimmed by 6 bases and J by 8 bases, 4 bases remained unmatched. The CDR3 loop spans 14 amino acids. Germline V CDR1 and CDR2: MNHNY, SVGAGI (reference sequence). CDR3 DNA: TGTGCCAGCAGCCCGACAGGGGGCTATTCACCCCTCCACTTT. Protein product: CASSPTGGYSPLHF.

V and J are TRBV9 and TRBJ2-2, with 12 bases aligning to TRBD2. CDR3 length equals 16 residues. After removal of 3 bases from V and 3 bases from J, the junction contained 3 bases not matched to a gene. Looked up from germline, CDR1 is SGDLS and CDR2 is YYNGEE. In DNA form, the CDR3 reads TGTGCCAGCAGCGCGGGGACTAGCGGGTACACCGGGGAGCTGTTTTTT. Encoded protein: CASSAGTSGYTGELFF.